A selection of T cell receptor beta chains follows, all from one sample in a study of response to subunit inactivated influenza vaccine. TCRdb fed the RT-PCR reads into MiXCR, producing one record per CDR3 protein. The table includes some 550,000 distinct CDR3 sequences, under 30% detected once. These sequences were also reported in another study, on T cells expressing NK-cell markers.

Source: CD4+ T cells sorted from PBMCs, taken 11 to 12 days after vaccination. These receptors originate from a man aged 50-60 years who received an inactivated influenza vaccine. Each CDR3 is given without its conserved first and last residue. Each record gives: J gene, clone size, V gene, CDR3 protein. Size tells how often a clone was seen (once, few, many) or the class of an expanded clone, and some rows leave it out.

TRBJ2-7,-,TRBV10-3,AISESDRGWH
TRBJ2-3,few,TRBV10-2,ASGRGSGQRFTDTQY
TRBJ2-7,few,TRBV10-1,ASSEVSTSGGPYEQY
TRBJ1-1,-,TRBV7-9,ASSFSSLNTEAF
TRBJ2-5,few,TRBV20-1,SARIPYAEGTQY
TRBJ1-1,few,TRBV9,ASSVGVGRYFTEAF
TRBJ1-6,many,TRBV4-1,ASSRGQGNSPLH
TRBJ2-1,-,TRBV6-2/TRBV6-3,ASSYMQVTYNEQF
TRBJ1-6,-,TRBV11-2,ASSLDSVKNSPLH
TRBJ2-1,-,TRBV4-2,ASSQAGQGFNEQF
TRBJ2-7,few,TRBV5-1,ASSLYPGQGRIEQY